The subject of this entry is one TCR beta chain. The record originates from a study of regulatory T cells in long-lasting Graves disease. Time point meaning: persistent/refractory GD, antithyroid drugs over 5 years with positive TRAb. The TCR library used RNA extracted from PBMCs. V lost 2 bases and J 3 bases, leaving 8 bases between the germline ends. Germline V CDR1 and CDR2: LGHNA, YSLEER. The CDR3 sequence is 13 residues long. The TCR beta library used iRepertoire HTBI primers with Arm-PCR amplification of CDR3. From the multiplex PCR reads, TCRdb called clonotypes with MiXCR, one entry per CDR3 protein. This table holds about 470,000 distinct CDR3 sequences, less than 25% found once.

This TCR was recovered from a female donor with Graves disease. The chain couples TRBV4-3 to TRBJ2-7, with D perhaps matching TRBD1 (6 bases). The sequences come from peripheral blood mononuclear cells (PBMCs), collected when the disease was refractory, from a patient treated with antithyroid drugs. The CDR3 loop reads CASSQQQGYEQYF. The CDR3 nucleotides read TGCGCCAGCAGCCAACAACAGGGCTACGAGCAGTACTTC.